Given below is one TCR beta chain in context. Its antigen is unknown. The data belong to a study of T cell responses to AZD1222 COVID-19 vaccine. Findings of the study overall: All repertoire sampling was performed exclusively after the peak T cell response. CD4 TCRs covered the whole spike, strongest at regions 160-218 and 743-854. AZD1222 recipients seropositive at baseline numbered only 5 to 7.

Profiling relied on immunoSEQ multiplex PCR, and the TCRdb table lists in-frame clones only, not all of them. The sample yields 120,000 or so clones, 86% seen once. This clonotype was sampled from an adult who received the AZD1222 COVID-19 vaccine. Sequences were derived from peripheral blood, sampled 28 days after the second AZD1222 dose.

The CDR3 is CASSVGDRGAGNSPLHF. The CDR3 DNA reads TGCGCCAGCAGTGTAGGGGACAGGGGGGCAGGTAATTCACCCCTCCACTTT. This chain connects TRBV10-2 to TRBJ1-6, with 11 bases identical to TRBD1. Germline CDR1 is WSHSY and CDR2 is SAAADI. This CDR3 contains 17 residues. The trim removed 4 bases at V and 6 bases at J, leaving 8 bases unmatched.